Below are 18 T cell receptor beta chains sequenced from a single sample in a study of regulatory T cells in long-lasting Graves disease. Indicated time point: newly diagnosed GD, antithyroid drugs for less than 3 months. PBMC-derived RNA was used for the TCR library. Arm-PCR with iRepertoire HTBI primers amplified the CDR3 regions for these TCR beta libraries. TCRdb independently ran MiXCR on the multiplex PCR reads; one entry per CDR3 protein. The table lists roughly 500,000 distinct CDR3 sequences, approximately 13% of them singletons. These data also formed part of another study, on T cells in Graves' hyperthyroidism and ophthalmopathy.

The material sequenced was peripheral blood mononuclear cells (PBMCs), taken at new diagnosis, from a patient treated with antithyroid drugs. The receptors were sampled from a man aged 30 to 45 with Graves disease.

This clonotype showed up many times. The CDR3 sequence: CSAQLEGRDTQYF. The DNA for the CDR3 is TGCAGTGCACAACTAGAGGGGCGAGATACGCAGTATTTT. J is TRBJ2-3 and V is TRBV20-1; possibly TRBD1 or TRBD2 for D (5 bases each). V was clipped by 6 bases and J by 5 bases, with 15 bases between them. CDR1 DFQATT and CDR2 SNEGSKA come from the germline V gene (reference sequence). This CDR3 comprises 13 residues.

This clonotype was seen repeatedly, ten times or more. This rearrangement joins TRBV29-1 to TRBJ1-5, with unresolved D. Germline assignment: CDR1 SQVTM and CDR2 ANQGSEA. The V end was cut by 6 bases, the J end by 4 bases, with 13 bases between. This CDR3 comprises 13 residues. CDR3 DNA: TGCAGCGTCCGAAGTCAAGAAAATCAGCCCCAGCATTTT. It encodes CSVRSQENQPQHF.

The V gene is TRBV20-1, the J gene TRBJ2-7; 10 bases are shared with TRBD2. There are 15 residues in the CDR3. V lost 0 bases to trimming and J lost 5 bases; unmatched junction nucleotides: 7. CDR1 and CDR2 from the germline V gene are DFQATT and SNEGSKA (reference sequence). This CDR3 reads CSARDWASGRNEQYF. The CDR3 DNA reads TGCAGTGCTAGAGATTGGGCTAGCGGGAGAAACGAGCAGTACTTC.

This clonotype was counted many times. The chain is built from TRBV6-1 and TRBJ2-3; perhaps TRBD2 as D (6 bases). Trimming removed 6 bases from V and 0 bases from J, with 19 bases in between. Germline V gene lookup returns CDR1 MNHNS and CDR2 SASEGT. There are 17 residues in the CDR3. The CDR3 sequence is CASSPYSPAGSTDTQYF. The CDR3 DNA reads TGTGCCAGCAGCCCTTACTCTCCCGCGGGAAGCACAGATACGCAGTATTTT.

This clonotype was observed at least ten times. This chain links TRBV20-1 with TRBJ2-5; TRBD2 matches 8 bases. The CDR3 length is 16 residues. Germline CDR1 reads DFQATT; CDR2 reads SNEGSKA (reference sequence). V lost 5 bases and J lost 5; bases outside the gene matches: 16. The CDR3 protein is CSASRGAGGRVETQYF. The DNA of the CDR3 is TGCAGTGCTTCCCGGGGGGCGGGAGGCCGGGTGGAGACCCAGTACTTC.

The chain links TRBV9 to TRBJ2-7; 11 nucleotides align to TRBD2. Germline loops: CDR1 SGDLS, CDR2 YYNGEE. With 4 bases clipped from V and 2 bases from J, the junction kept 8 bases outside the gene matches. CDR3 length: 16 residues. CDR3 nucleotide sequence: TGTGCCAGCAGCCCGCGACTAGCGGGGCTTACCTACGAGCAGTACTTC. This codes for CASSPRLAGLTYEQYF.

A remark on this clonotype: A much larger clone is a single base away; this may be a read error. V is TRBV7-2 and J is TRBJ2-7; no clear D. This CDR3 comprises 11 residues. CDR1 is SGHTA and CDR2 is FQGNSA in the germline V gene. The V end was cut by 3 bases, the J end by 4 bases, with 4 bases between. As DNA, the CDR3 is TGTGCCAGCAGCTTTTTTTACGAGCAGTACTTC. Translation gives CASSFFYEQYF.

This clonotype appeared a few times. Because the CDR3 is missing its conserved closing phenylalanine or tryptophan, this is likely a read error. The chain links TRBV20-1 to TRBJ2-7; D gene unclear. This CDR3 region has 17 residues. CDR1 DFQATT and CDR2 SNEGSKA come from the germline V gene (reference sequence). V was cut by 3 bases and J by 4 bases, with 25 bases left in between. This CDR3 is CSARDVPRTISFYEQYL. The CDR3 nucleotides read TGCAGTGCTAGGGACGTTCCCCGAACAATATCTTTTTACGAGCAGTACCTC.

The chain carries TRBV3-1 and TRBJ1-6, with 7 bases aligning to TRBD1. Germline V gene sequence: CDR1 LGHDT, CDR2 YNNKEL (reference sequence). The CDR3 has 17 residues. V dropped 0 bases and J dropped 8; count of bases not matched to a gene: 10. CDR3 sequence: CASSQDPRTGRDSPLHF. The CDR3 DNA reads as TGTGCCAGCAGCCAAGATCCCCGGACAGGTCGGGATTCACCCCTCCACTTT. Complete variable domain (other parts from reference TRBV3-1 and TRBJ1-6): DTAVSQTPKYLVTQMGNDKSIKCEQNLGHDTMYWYKQDSKKFLKIMFSYNNKELIINETVPNRFSPKSPDKAHLNLHINSLELGDSAVYFCASSQDPRTGRDSPLHFGNGTRLTVT.

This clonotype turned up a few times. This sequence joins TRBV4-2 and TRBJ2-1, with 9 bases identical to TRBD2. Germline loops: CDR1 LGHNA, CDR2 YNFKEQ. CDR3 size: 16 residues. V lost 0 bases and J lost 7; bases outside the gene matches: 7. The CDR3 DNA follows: TGTGCCAGCAGCCAAGATAGTAGCGGGAGAAGGAATGAGCAGTTCTTC. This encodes CASSQDSSGRRNEQFF.

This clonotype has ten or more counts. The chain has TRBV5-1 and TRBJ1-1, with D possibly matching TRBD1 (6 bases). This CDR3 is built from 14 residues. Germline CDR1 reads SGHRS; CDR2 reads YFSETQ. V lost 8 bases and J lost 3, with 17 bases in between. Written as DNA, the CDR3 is TGCGCCAGTAAAAGGGGGGGGGCAGACACTGAAGCTTTCTTT. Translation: CASKRGGADTEAFF.

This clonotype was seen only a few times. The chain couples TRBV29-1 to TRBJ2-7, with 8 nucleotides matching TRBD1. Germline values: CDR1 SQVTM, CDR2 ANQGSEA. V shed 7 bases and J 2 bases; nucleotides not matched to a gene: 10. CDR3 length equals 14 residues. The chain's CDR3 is CSGRDRGYPYEQYF. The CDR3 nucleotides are TGCAGCGGGAGAGACAGGGGTTACCCCTACGAGCAGTACTTC.

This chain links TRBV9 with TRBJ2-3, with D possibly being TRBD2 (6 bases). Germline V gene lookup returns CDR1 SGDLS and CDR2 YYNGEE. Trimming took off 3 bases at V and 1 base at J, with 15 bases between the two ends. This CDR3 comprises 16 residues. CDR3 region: CASSASGAWGTDTQYF. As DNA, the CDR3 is TGTGCCAGCAGCGCTTCGGGAGCCTGGGGCACAGATACGCAGTATTTT.

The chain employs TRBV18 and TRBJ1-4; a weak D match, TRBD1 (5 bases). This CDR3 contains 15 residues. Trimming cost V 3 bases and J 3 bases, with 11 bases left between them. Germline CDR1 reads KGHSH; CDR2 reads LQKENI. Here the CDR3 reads CASSPNGAANEKLFF. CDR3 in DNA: TGTGCCAGCTCACCGAACGGGGCAGCTAATGAAAAACTGTTTTTT.

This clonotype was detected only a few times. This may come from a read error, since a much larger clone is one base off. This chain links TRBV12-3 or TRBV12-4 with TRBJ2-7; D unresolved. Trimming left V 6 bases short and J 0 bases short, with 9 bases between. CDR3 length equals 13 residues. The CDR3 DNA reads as TGTGCCAGCAGGCAGGCAGACTCCTACGAGCAGTACTTC. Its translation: CASRQADSYEQYF.

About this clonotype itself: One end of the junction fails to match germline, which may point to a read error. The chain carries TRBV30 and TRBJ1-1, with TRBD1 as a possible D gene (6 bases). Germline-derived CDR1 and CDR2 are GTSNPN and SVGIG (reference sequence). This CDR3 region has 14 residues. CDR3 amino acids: CAWSRIGGNTEALF. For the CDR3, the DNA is TGTGCCTGGAGTCGCATAGGGGGGAACACTGAAGCTCTCTTT.

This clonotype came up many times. CDR3 nucleotide sequence: TGTGCCAGCAGCTTTAGAATTGGAGGACTAGCGGGTTCAGGCGAGCAGTACTTC. It codes for CASSFRIGGLAGSGEQYF. This chain connects TRBV7-2 to TRBJ2-7; 11 nucleotides line up with TRBD2. Germline CDR1 is SGHTA and CDR2 is FQGNSA. Losses at the gene ends were 3 bases for V and 6 bases for J; bases not matched to a gene: 16. CDR3 length: 18 amino acids.

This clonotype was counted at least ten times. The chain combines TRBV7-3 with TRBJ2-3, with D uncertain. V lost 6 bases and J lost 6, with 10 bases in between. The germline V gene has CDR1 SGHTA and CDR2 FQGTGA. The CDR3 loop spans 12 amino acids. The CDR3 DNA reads TGTGCCAGCAGTATTTACGGGGATACGCAGTATTTT. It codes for CASSIYGDTQYF.